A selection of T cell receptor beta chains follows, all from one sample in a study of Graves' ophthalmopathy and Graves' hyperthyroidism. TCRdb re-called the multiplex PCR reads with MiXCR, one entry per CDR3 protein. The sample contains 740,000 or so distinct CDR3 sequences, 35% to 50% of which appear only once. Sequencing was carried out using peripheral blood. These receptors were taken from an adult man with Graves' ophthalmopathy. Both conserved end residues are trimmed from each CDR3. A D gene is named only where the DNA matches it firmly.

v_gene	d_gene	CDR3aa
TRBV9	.	ASSVGYPDGNTIY
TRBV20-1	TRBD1	SARGTGGISYNSPLH
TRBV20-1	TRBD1	SADGQAYGYT
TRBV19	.	ASSATVISNQPQH
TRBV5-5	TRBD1	ASSLYDRGYTEAF
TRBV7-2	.	ASSLDLGGGEKLF
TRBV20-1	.	SARDHQAGNQPQH
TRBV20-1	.	SATGRGWGEQY
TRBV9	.	ASSTAQGPSGNTIY
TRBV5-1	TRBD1	ASSTGTGPGEQY
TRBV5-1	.	ASSLVIASYEQY
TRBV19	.	ASSAKDRVAGGPQH
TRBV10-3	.	AISVYNEQF
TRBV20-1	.	SAREEGPGKLF
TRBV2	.	ASSDLAFQY
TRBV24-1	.	ATSDFTGYSTDTQY
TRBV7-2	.	ASSLSVQIREY
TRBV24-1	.	ATSDLHCGWSYEQY
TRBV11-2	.	ASSSSWSPLH
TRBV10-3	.	ASTRTGNYDYT
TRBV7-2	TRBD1	ASSREGQGQETQY
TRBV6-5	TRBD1	ASRPRQGSQPQY
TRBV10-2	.	ASQEGISNQPQH
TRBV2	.	ASSYSARQETQY
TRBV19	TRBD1	ASSGTGRGEQY
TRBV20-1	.	SARGRAIGELF
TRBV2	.	ASLPMEDRGANVLT
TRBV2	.	ASKLASKGNDEAF
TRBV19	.	ASSIGRETQY
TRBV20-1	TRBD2	SARGLTLADQETQY
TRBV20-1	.	SASDRSNYGYT
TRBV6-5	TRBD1	ASSYLDRDQPQH
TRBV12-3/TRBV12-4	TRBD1	ASSLSGQGVQSQY
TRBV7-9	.	ASRHQSTRNTEAF
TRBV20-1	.	SARDWGAGANVLT
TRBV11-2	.	ASSLDQVEQY
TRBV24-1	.	ATSDSQTGRTDTQY
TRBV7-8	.	ASSLRRAYEQY
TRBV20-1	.	SAGAEPNTEAF
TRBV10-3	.	ASSDEDGNYGYT
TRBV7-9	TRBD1	ASSFGTGGSPLH
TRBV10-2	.	ASSETGTTGELF
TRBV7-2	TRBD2	ASSLTGNRGGHDTGELF
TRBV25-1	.	ASSEADSPNSPLH
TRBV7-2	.	ASSSTGTSGYT
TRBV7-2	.	ASSSNRVETQY
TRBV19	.	ASGDGYTGELF
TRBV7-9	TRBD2	ASSSRGVSEQY
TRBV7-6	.	ASSYGEGTEAF
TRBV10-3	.	AIGETGSGANVLT
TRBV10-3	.	AISESGSLRWY
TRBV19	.	ASSGSRGAAF
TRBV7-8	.	ASSLRGGDYSYEQY
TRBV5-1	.	ASSWEGSPLH
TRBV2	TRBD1	ASNTGAADSPLH
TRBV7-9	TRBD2	ASSLAWTSEAETQY
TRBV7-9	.	ASSLGQASVT
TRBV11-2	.	ASSLDFGDQTY